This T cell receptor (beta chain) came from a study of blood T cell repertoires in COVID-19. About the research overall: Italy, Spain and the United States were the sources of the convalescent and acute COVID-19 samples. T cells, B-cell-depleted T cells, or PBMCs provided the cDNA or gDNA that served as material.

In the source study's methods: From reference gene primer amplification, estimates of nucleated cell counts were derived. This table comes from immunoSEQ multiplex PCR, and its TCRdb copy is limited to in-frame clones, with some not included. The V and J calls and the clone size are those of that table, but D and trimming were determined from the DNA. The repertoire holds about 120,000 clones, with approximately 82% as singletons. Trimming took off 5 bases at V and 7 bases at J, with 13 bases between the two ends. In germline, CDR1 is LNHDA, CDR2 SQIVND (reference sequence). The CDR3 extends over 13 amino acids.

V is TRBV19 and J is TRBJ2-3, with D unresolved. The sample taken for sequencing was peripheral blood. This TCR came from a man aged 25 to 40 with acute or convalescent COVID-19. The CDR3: CASSPAVLNTQYF. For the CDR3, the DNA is TGTGCCAGTAGTCCCGCCGTCCTAAATACGCAGTATTTT.